A selection of T cell receptor beta chains follows, all from one sample in a study of shared clonotypes between healthy human individuals. Sequencing used immunoSEQ multiplex PCR; TCRdb keeps in-frame clones, though not all of them. The sample carries around 2,100,000 clones, about 95% recorded once. The sequencing input was naive CD8+ T cells sorted from blood. Receptor source: a man between 18 and 29 years old in good health. Each CDR3 is given with its conserved first and last residue.

J: TRBJ1-1
V: TRBV5-1
CDR3: CASSLVADLNTEAFF

J: TRBJ1-5
V: TRBV7-2
CDR3: CASSSIPIDSNQPQHF

J: TRBJ2-7
V: TRBV11-2
CDR3: CASSLGLAGSYLTYEQYF

J: TRBJ2-7
V: TRBV4-1
CDR3: CASSQERGQGIYEQYF

J: TRBJ2-1
V: TRBV9
CDR3: CASSLGQGTEQFF

J: TRBJ2-2
V: TRBV4-3
CDR3: CASSQLGGAGELFF

J: TRBJ1-1
V: TRBV6-4
CDR3: CASKVEKFSTEAFF

J: TRBJ2-2
V: TRBV21-1
CDR3: CASSARGLAGVDNNGELFF

J: TRBJ1-1
V: TRBV30
CDR3: CACDRGQIEAFF

J: TRBJ2-1
V: TRBV7-7
CDR3: CASSLEAGDEQFF

J: TRBJ2-7
V: TRBV5-1
CDR3: CASSEGLAGVIEQYF

J: TRBJ2-7
V: TRBV11-2
CDR3: CASSLGQGPFYEQYF

J: TRBJ1-3
V: TRBV7-6
CDR3: CASSLGQGAGNTIYF

J: TRBJ2-7
V: TRBV7-2
CDR3: CASSLVWDEQYF

J: TRBJ2-2
V: TRBV6-5
CDR3: CATTDTGELFF

J: TRBJ2-7
V: TRBV5-8
CDR3: CASSPTVGGAREQYF

J: TRBJ2-7
V: TRBV7-9
CDR3: CASSLVGRQSYEQYF

J: TRBJ2-7
V: TRBV7-9
CDR3: CASSLPTRQETYEQYF

J: TRBJ1-6
V: TRBV10-3
CDR3: CAISDLGQGDYNSPLHF

J: TRBJ2-7
V: TRBV27
CDR3: CASSFSGSPPYEQYF

J: TRBJ2-1
V: TRBV6-1
CDR3: CASSEPRQLLYNEQFF

J: TRBJ2-7
V: TRBV6-5
CDR3: CASSLYGGGDYEQYF

J: TRBJ1-1
V: TRBV29-1
CDR3: CSGRGEGTEAFF

J: TRBJ2-7
V: TRBV5-1
CDR3: CASSLRTQTGEQYF

J: TRBJ2-7
V: TRBV9
CDR3: CASSVGQGRSYEQYF

J: TRBJ2-1
V: TRBV2
CDR3: CASSEGQPYEQFF

J: TRBJ1-2
V: TRBV4-1
CDR3: CASSQRPGPGYTF

J: TRBJ2-5
V: TRBV4-3
CDR3: CASSQGNGETQYF

J: TRBJ2-7
V: TRBV21-1
CDR3: CASSKEGGDRVYEQYF

J: TRBJ2-1
V: TRBV7-9
CDR3: CASSFGQGRPFF

J: TRBJ1-1
V: TRBV29-1
CDR3: CSAEMNTEAFF

J: TRBJ1-1
V: TRBV19
CDR3: CASIPGGLNTEAFF

J: TRBJ2-1
V: TRBV14
CDR3: CASSQVVDNEQFF

J: TRBJ1-1
V: TRBV13
CDR3: CASSLRGRSEAFF

J: TRBJ2-1
V: TRBV30
CDR3: CAWTHLVGDFLFF

J: TRBJ1-1
V: TRBV6-5
CDR3: CASSYGSGTEAFF

J: TRBJ2-5
V: TRBV29-1
CDR3: CSVQGAGETQYF

J: TRBJ2-5
V: TRBV6-5
CDR3: CASSLHGLSAQYF

J: TRBJ2-7
V: TRBV7-6
CDR3: CASSIAGSSYEQYF

J: TRBJ2-7
V: TRBV5-5
CDR3: CASSLEQANEQYF

J: TRBJ1-5
V: TRBV10-3
CDR3: CAISVEGHRSQPQHF

J: TRBJ1-2
V: TRBV7-8
CDR3: CASSSEDRGNYGYTF

J: TRBJ1-2
V: TRBV6-1
CDR3: CASSEDAEDSYGHTF

J: TRBJ2-1
V: TRBV28
CDR3: CASSLGTTIHNEQFF

J: TRBJ1-2
V: TRBV28
CDR3: CASNGRAANYGYTF

J: TRBJ1-2
V: TRBV7-9
CDR3: CASSSTELYYGYTF

J: TRBJ1-2
V: TRBV7-9
CDR3: CASSQGQGADYGYTF

J: TRBJ1-5
V: TRBV5-4
CDR3: CASSLPGQPQHF

J: TRBJ2-2
V: TRBV5-1
CDR3: CASSIVAGELFF

J: TRBJ2-5
V: TRBV4-2
CDR3: CASSQDYRLETQYF

J: TRBJ2-1
V: TRBV27
CDR3: CASSFIGTSGVSNEQFF

J: TRBJ2-5
V: TRBV2
CDR3: CASSVGRQETQYF

J: TRBJ1-5
V: TRBV19
CDR3: CASSDPGQPQHF

J: TRBJ2-7
V: TRBV7-9
CDR3: CASSSNPGQGHYEQYF